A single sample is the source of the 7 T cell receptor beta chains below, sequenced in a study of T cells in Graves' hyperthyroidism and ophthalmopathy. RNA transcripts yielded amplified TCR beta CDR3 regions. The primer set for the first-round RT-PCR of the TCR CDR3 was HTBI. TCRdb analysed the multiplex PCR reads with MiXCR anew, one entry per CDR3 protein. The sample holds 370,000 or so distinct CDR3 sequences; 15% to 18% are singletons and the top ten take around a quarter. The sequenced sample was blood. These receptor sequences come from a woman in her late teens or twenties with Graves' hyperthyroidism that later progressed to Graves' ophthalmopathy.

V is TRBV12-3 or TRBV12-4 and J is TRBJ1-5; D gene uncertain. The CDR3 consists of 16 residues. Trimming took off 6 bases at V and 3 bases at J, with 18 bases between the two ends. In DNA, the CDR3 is TGTGCCAGCAGCCCGGCGTGGCAGGCAAACAATCAGCCCCAGCATTTT. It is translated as CASSPAWQANNQPQHF.

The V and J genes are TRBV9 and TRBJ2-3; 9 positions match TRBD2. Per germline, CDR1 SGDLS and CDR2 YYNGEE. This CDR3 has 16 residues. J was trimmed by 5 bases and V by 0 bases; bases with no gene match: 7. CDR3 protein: CASSVGGGRALDTQYF. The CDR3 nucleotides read TGTGCCAGCAGCGTAGGCGGCGGGAGGGCCCTAGATACGCAGTATTTT.

The CDR3 DNA reads as TGCAGCGTCCGGGACTTCTCCTACAATGAGCAGTTCTTC. As protein: CSVRDFSYNEQFF. The genes are TRBV20-1 and TRBJ2-1, with a tentative D call TRBD2 (6 bases). CDR1 and CDR2 (germline): DFQATT, SNEGSKA (reference sequence). The CDR3 length is 13 residues.

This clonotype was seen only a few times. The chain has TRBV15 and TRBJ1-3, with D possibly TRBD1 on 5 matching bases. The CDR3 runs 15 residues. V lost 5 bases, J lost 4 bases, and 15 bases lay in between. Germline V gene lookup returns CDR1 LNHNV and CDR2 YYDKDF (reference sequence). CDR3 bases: TGTGCCACCAGCGCGTCGACAGTAACGGGAAACACCATATATTTT. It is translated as CATSASTVTGNTIYF.

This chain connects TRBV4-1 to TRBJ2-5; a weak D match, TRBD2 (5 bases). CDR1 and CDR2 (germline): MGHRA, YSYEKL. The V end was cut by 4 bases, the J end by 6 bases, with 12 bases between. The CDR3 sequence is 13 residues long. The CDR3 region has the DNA TGCGCCAGCAGCCGCGGGTGGTCGCAGACCCAGTACTTC. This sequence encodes CASSRGWSQTQYF.

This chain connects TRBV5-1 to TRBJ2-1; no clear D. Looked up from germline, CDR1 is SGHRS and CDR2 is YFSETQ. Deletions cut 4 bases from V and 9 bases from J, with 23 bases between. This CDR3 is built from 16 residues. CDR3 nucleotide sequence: TGCGCCAGCAGCCCACTACACGACTTGGCCTCATTTGAGCAGTTCTTC. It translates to CASSPLHDLASFEQFF.

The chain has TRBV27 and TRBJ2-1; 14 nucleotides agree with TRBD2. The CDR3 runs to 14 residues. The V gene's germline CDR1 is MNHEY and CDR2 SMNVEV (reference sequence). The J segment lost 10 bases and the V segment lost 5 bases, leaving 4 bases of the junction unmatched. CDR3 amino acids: CASSTGTSGGEQFF. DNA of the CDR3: TGTGCCAGCAGTACAGGGACTAGCGGGGGAGAGCAGTTCTTC.